This T cell receptor beta chain was recorded in a study of beta chain features in type 1 diabetes (dated by TCRdb to the late 2010s). Describing the broader study: Mean age, gender distribution, total cell number and subset yield were not different between patients and healthy donors. A total of 90 million to 130 million sorted cells were examined across all samples, and a strong correlation was observed between cell number per subset and RNA yield. In the study, TCRB repertoires of sorted circulating CD4+ T cell subsets from recently diagnosed type 1 diabetes patients were compared with those of matched healthy donors. Regulatory and stem cell-like memory subsets were isolated from only 8 patients and about eight healthy donors, whereas naive and central memory subsets came from all 30 or so donors.

The germline V gene (reference sequence) gives CDR1 as SEHNR and CDR2 as FQNEAQ. V was cut back by 2 bases and J by 4 bases, leaving a gap of 11 bases between them. The CDR3, cysteine through phenylalanine, is 14 amino acids long. Only the CDR3 part of the read is kept: 42 bases, read in frame from the first base. Note on this clone: Its antigen is unknown. Base quality data are lacking; no much larger clone is found one base away.

From each donor, a single peripheral blood sample of around 120 mL on average was drawn into heparinised tubes. A BD FACSAria II and a panel including CD45RO, CCR7, CD25, CD127, CD95 and CD27 were used to sort naive, central memory, regulatory and stem cell-like memory CD4+ T cells. A purity above 95% was achieved for all sorted populations. Right away, PBMCs were isolated by Lymphoprep density gradient centrifugation and were stained directly, with no culture step. To minimize batch effects, samples were stained and sorted in pairs, one healthy donor with one patient per experiment. The High Capacity cDNA Reverse Transcription Kit was used to reverse transcribe all of the isolated RNA, meaning that expressed TCRB transcripts were what got sequenced. Deep immunoSEQ sequencing was performed on naive, central memory and regulatory T cell samples, with an average of around 3.5 million total reads per sample. After sorted cells were lysed in RLT buffer, RNA was extracted with DNase-treated RNeasy Micro or Mini kits, with the choice depending on cell number. Each cell subset was processed separately to prevent cross-contamination, with patient and healthy donor samples processed together. Using the immunoSEQ multiplex PCR, TCRB sequences were amplified from cDNA into 87-bp fragments spanning the CDR3 region. Amplicons were sequenced on the Illumina HiSeq platform. The study's own analysis went as follows. Synthetic template baselines were used to correct PCR bias computationally, reads within Hamming distance 2 were collapsed together, and singletons that could not be merged were discarded. Reads were aligned against IMGT to assign V, D and J genes, CDR3 length and insertions or deletions at six rearrangement sites. Within each subset, clonotype counts were normalized to the number of sorted cells before true diversity and Gini coefficients were calculated with the tcR R package. The overlap coefficient, calculated on TCRB nucleotide sequences, was used to measure repertoire sharing. Out-of-frame TCRB sequences from naive cells were analyzed to stand in for the pre-selection repertoire. TCRdb took this table from immuneACCESS and kept in-frame rearrangements with V and J called. Such tables lack part of the clones; where checked against another copy, unresolved V genes explain under half of the gap, and the rest is unexplained. The D gene and trimming were derived from the DNA, and the V and J assignments and clone size from that table. This sample is represented by hundreds of thousands of clones; over 12% of them were singletons. Approximately 0.043% of the sample is in the top ten clones.

The investigation overall reported the following: Fewer insertions and more nucleotide deletions at VDJ recombination sites were observed in patients with type 1 diabetes, implying thymic rearrangement abnormalities. In all four CD4+ subsets, TCRB CDR3 length was moderately but significantly shorter in type 1 diabetes patients. HLA sub-analyses involved small numbers of individuals, so any influence of HLA type on TCRB rearrangement remained unresolved. Because cDNA was sequenced instead of genomic DNA, activated cells with high expression could be over-represented, although the groups did not differ in activation or CD3 levels. Naive, central memory and regulatory TCRB repertoires appeared more similar among patients than among healthy donors. Shorter templates might have been favored by PCR, but patient and control samples were amplified and corrected together, so both groups would have been affected equally by any skew.

This TCR was recovered from a young man with type 1 diabetes. The sample was naive CD4+ T cells from blood. This sample's cell subset or site label indicates: true naive CD4+ T cells. This receptor chain uses TRBV7-9 and TRBJ1-2; the D gene cannot be named for sure. The CDR3 region: CASSLLEVAYGYTF. The nucleotide sequence is given as TGTGCCAGCAGCTTACTAGAAGTCGCCTATGGCTACACCTTC. The full variable domain, with segments outside the CDR3 supplied by the reference TRBV7-9 and TRBJ1-2 proteins, appears as DTGVSQNPRHKITKRGQNVTFRCDPISEHNRLYWYRQTLGQGPEFLTYFQNEAQLEKSRLLSDRFSAERPKGSFSTLEIQRTEQGDSAMYLCASSLLEVAYGYTFGSGTRLTVV.